Here is one T cell receptor (beta chain) with its context. The antigen remains undetermined. The data belong to a study of blood T cells in healthy people across ages. Broader study findings: Compared with aged donors, long-lived donors showed fewer expanded clones, suggesting selection.

The CDR3 is 15 amino acids. V was clipped by 1 base and J by 8 bases, with 15 bases between them. Germline V gene sequence: CDR1 SGHAT, CDR2 FQNNGV. The second PCR ran about 6 to 11 cycles with a sample-barcoded 5' primer and J-beta primers. Using its own MiXCR run on the 5' RACE reads, TCRdb lists one record per CDR3 protein. This repertoire shows approximately 1.5 million distinct CDR3 sequences, around 36% found once; its top ten account for about 11%. The clonotype was recovered from a woman under 40 in good health. Sequencing used blood. V usage is TRBV11-2 and J usage is TRBJ2-1; no firm D call. The chain's CDR3 is CASSLATVALDEQFF. Written as DNA, the CDR3 is TGTGCCAGCAGCTTAGCAACAGTAGCTCTAGATGAGCAGTTCTTC.